Given below is one TCR beta chain in context. The sample is drawn from a study of T cell changes during pregnancy in multiple sclerosis. With V trimmed by 4 bases and J by 6 bases, 8 bases remained unmatched. The CDR3 is 14 amino acids. From germline, CDR1 is MNHNS and CDR2 SASEGT. Profiled with immunoSEQ multiplex PCR; TCRdb holds only in-frame clones, not every one. The data hold 65,000 to 85,000 clones, with around nine tenths observed a single time. J is TRBJ1-2 and V is TRBV6-1, with 7 bases lining up with TRBD1. The sequencing here drew on CD4+ T cells from peripheral blood mononuclear cells, taken after pregnancy. This TCR derives from a female donor with multiple sclerosis, enrolled in a pregnancy study. The CDR3 sequence: CASSARQGMDGYTF. CDR3 sequence (DNA): TGTGCCAGCAGTGCTAGACAGGGAATGGATGGCTACACCTTC.